Following are 18 T cell receptor beta chains from one sample sequenced in a study of T cell responses to AZD1222 COVID-19 vaccine. Here immunoSEQ multiplex PCR was the method, and the copy in TCRdb shows in-frame clones only, minus some. The data contain approximately 150,000 clones, 90% to 95% of them singletons. The input for sequencing was peripheral blood, taken 28 days after the second AZD1222 dose. The receptors derive from an adult who received the AZD1222 COVID-19 vaccine.

This sequence joins TRBV7-3 and TRBJ1-5; 7 bases match TRBD1. Per germline, CDR1 SGHTA and CDR2 FQGTGA. This CDR3 comprises 16 residues. V shed 1 base and J 7 bases; nucleotides not matched to a gene: 10. The CDR3 here is CASSLRGRTGYQPQHF. CDR3 sequence (DNA): TGTGCCAGCAGCTTAAGGGGAAGGACAGGCTACCAGCCCCAGCATTTT.

The chain combines TRBV19 with TRBJ1-4, with D hard to call. CDR1 is LNHDA and CDR2 is SQIVND in the germline V gene (reference sequence). Between the trimmed V and J ends, which lost 3 bases and 2 bases, there was a span of 7 bases. CDR3 size: 14 residues. CDR3 nucleotide sequence: TGTGCCAGTAGTATGTTTGGGACTAATGAAAAACTGTTTTTT. Protein product: CASSMFGTNEKLFF.

The chain joins TRBV7-2 to TRBJ1-5; TRBD1 is a possible D gene (5 bases). Germline V gives CDR1 SGHTA, CDR2 FQGNSA. Trimming removed 5 bases at V and 3 bases at J, with 23 bases between. The CDR3 sequence is 18 residues long. The CDR3 region is CASSQTGAGLLNNQPQHF. Written as DNA, the CDR3 is TGTGCCAGCAGCCAGACGGGTGCAGGGCTCCTGAACAATCAGCCCCAGCATTTT.

The chain is built from TRBV12-3 or TRBV12-4 and TRBJ1-2; 10 nucleotides agree with TRBD1. The CDR3 consists of 13 residues. Germline trimming cut 6 bases from V and 8 bases from J; bases unmatched to any gene: 6. Here the CDR3 reads CASRTGGARGYTF. CDR3 bases: TGTGCCAGCAGGACAGGGGGCGCGAGGGGCTACACCTTC.

This chain joins TRBV7-9 and TRBJ2-4; no definite D call. The V gene lost 5 bases and the J gene lost 11 bases, with 16 bases spanning the gap. This CDR3 is built from 13 residues. From germline, CDR1 is SEHNR and CDR2 FQNEAQ (reference sequence). CDR3: CASSAYMDRVQYF. CDR3 in DNA: TGTGCCAGCAGCGCCTACATGGATCGCGTTCAGTACTTC.

The chain uses TRBV5-5 and TRBJ1-1; maybe TRBD1 (6 bases). Germline CDR1 and CDR2: SGHKS and YYEKEE (reference sequence). V was trimmed by 1 base and J by 1 base, leaving 11 bases between them. This CDR3 has 15 residues. CDR3 region: CASSLQTGANTEAFF. DNA of the CDR3: TGTGCCAGCAGCTTGCAGACAGGCGCGAACACTGAAGCTTTCTTT.

The J gene is TRBJ2-3, the V gene TRBV18; 7 bases are shared with TRBD2. Germline loops: CDR1 KGHSH, CDR2 LQKENI. The trim removed 1 base at V and 3 bases at J, leaving 7 bases unmatched. This CDR3 comprises 16 residues. The CDR3 protein is CASSPLGGMATDTQYF. CDR3 bases: TGTGCCAGCTCACCACTGGGGGGGATGGCAACAGATACGCAGTATTTT. Full variable domain (remainder filled in from reference TRBV18 and TRBJ2-3): NAGVMQNPRHLVRRRGQEARLRCSPMKGHSHVYWYRQLPEEGLKFMVYLQKENIIDESGMPKERFSAEFPKEGPSILRIQQVVRGDSAAYFCASSPLGGMATDTQYFGPGTRLTVL.

V gene TRBV27 combines with J gene TRBJ1-6; D is uncertain. Trimming shortened V by 3 bases and J by 3 bases, and 12 bases separated the two germline ends. The CDR3 covers 16 residues. Germline CDR1 reads MNHEY; CDR2 reads SMNVEV (reference sequence). The CDR3 sequence: CASSFWSGSYNSPLHF. The CDR3 DNA sequence: TGTGCCAGCAGTTTCTGGTCAGGCAGCTATAATTCACCCCTCCACTTT.

This clone was detected a few times. The chain has TRBV9 and TRBJ2-3; 7 bases agree with TRBD2. Germline V gene lookup returns CDR1 SGDLS and CDR2 YYNGEE. The trim removed 4 bases at V and 4 bases at J, leaving 9 bases unmatched. The CDR3 is 15 amino acids. The CDR3 here is CASSPVTGGSDTQYF. The CDR3, as DNA: TGTGCCAGCAGCCCAGTTACGGGGGGTTCAGATACGCAGTATTTT.

This chain connects TRBV5-4 to TRBJ1-6; 7 nucleotides line up with TRBD1. CDR1 and CDR2 from the germline V gene are SGHNT and YYREEE (reference sequence). The CDR3 has 15 amino acids. With V trimmed by 4 bases and J by 6 bases, 7 bases remained unmatched. The CDR3 DNA reads as TGTGCCAGCAGCACCGGGACAGTTCTTAATTCACCCCTCCACTTT. Its protein product is CASSTGTVLNSPLHF.

The rearrangement uses TRBV6-4 and TRBJ2-1; tentative D call: TRBD2 (6 bases). The CDR3 extends over 17 amino acids. Trimming removed 4 bases at V and 3 bases at J, with 19 bases between. The V gene's germline CDR1 is MRHNA and CDR2 SNTAGT. In nucleotides, the CDR3 is TGTGCCAGCAGTGGGTCGCCGGGACTCAAAAACTACAATGAGCAGTTCTTC. This codes for CASSGSPGLKNYNEQFF.

The V gene is TRBV9, the J gene TRBJ2-7; D not resolved. The CDR3 has 14 amino acids. Per germline, CDR1 SGDLS and CDR2 YYNGEE. V lost 0 bases and J lost 3, with 10 bases in between. CDR3 in DNA: TGTGCCAGCAGCGTAGCAGTCCTAGGCTACGAGCAGTACTTC. Amino acid sequence: CASSVAVLGYEQYF.

The chain couples TRBV3-1 (or the pseudogene TRBV3-2) to TRBJ1-1; weak D call: TRBD1 (5 bases). V dropped 8 bases and J dropped 4 bases, with 11 bases sitting between them. Germline V lookup: CDR1 LGHDT, CDR2 YNNKEL (reference sequence). This CDR3 comprises 12 residues. The DNA of the CDR3 is TGTGCCAGCGGGGGGGTGCCCACTGAAGCTTTCTTT. This sequence encodes CASGGVPTEAFF.

V usage is TRBV27 and J usage is TRBJ1-4, with D tentatively TRBD1 (5 bases). V lost 0 bases, J lost 5 bases, and 10 bases lay in between. Germline assignment: CDR1 MNHEY and CDR2 SMNVEV (reference sequence). The CDR3 loop spans 15 amino acids. The CDR3 loop is CASSLSTKGNEKLFF. For the CDR3, the DNA is TGTGCCAGCAGTTTATCCACGAAGGGGAATGAAAAACTGTTTTTT.

This clone was recorded once. The chain joins TRBV5-1 to TRBJ1-3; TRBD1 agrees at 10 bases. The germline V gene encodes CDR1 SGHRS and CDR2 YFSETQ. The CDR3 runs 13 residues. J gave up 9 bases and V 3 bases, and 3 bases lay outside the gene matches. Written as DNA, the CDR3 is TGCGCCAGCAGCTGGGGACAGGGGAGCACCATATATTTT. This codes for CASSWGQGSTIYF.

This clone was picked up one time. The chain combines TRBV5-4 with TRBJ2-5; D is perhaps TRBD1 (5 bases). Germline-derived CDR1 and CDR2 are SGHNT and YYREEE (reference sequence). V was trimmed by 4 bases and J by 5 bases, leaving 15 bases between them. The CDR3 spans 14 residues. CDR3 bases: TGTGCCAGCAGCCCCACCTCGACAGCGGAGACCCAGTACTTC. As protein: CASSPTSTAETQYF.

This clone has just one count. The genes are TRBV15 and TRBJ1-1; the D gene is possibly TRBD1 (5 bases). CDR1 and CDR2 from the germline V gene are LNHNV and YYDKDF (reference sequence). Trimming pared 1 base from V and 2 bases from J, leaving 11 bases between. The CDR3 extends over 15 amino acids. The CDR3: CATSRGWGGNTEAFF. Here the CDR3 DNA reads TGTGCCACCAGCAGAGGATGGGGGGGAAACACTGAAGCTTTCTTT.

CDR3 in DNA: TGTGCCAGCAGCTCCCCTGGCCAGGGTAGGAGCTCCTATAATTCACCCCTCCACTTT. Translating it yields CASSSPGQGRSSYNSPLHF. The chain recombines TRBV7-9 with TRBJ1-6; D is perhaps TRBD1 (5 bases). Germline-derived CDR1 and CDR2 are SEHNR and FQNEAQ (reference sequence). V lost 4 bases and J 0 bases, leaving 19 bases between the germline ends. This CDR3 has 19 amino acids.